The 29 T cell receptor beta chains below were found in one sample sequenced in a study of T cells in Graves' hyperthyroidism and ophthalmopathy (dated by TCRdb to between 2018 and 2020). The protocol used for the library was multiplex PCR. The reads were generated on an Illumina HiSeq 2000. The TCR beta CDR3 regions were amplified from the RNA transcripts. The TCR CDR3 was subjected to a first round of RT-PCR using the HTBI primer set and the Qiagen OneStep RT-PCR kit. The public reads were reanalyzed by TCRdb: fastp trimming at Q25, MiXCR alignment, in-frame beta chains only. Rows merge per CDR3 protein into single entries with the most common DNA and genes. The sample table lists 600,000 to 700,000 distinct CDR3 sequences, over 40% of them with a count of one. The top ten clones comprise under 8% of the sample. The source material was peripheral blood or thyroid tissue (not recorded which). The source is an adult man with Graves' disease, either hyperthyroidism or ophthalmopathy (not recorded which).

Note on this clonotype: Being one base from a much bigger clone, this may be a read error. The chain joins TRBV15 to TRBJ1-4, with D possibly matching TRBD1 (5 bases). The CDR3 length is 13 residues. The V end lost 7 bases, the J end lost 4 bases, and 10 bases lay between the germline ends. CDR1 is LNHNV and CDR2 is YYDKDF in the germline V gene (reference sequence). The CDR3 sequence is CATTGPVNEKLFF. The CDR3 nucleotides are TGTGCCACCACGGGACCCGTTAATGAAAAACTGTTTTTT.

This clonotype was observed a few times. The chain carries TRBV9 and TRBJ2-2, with D possibly matching TRBD2 (5 bases). V gave up 4 bases and J gave up 0 bases, with 10 bases separating them. Germline V gene lookup returns CDR1 SGDLS and CDR2 YYNGEE. CDR3 length equals 15 residues. CDR3 region: CASSSTEANTGELFF. The CDR3 DNA follows: TGTGCCAGCAGCTCGACGGAGGCGAACACCGGGGAGCTGTTTTTT. Using reference TRBV9 and TRBJ2-2 for the parts outside the CDR3, the full variable domain is DSGVTQTPKHLITATGQRVTLRCSPRSGDLSVYWYQQSLDQGLQFLIQYYNGEERAKGNILERFSAQQFPDLHSELNLSSLELGDSALYFCASSSTEANTGELFFGEGSRLTVL.

This clonotype was observed at least ten times. V and J are TRBV10-3 and TRBJ1-5; 7 positions agree with TRBD1. The CDR3 is made up of 15 amino acids. Germline CDR1 ENHRY, CDR2 SYGVKD. V dropped 3 bases and J dropped 3; count of bases not matched to a gene: 5. In nucleotides, the CDR3 is TGTGCCATCAGTGAATCCAGGGGGGCCAATCAGCCCCAGCATTTT. Translated: CAISESRGANQPQHF.

The chain uses TRBV7-9 and TRBJ1-1; tentatively, D is TRBD1 (5 bases). CDR3 size: 15 residues. The germline V gene has CDR1 SEHNR and CDR2 FQNEAQ (reference sequence). Trimming took 6 bases from V and 3 from J, leaving 17 bases between them. DNA of the CDR3: TGTGCCAGCAGTTACTCGGCAGGGCTCCACACTGAAGCTTTCTTT. Amino acid sequence: CASSYSAGLHTEAFF.

This chain uses TRBV7-9 with TRBJ1-2, with D perhaps TRBD1 (6 bases). With 5 bases removed from V and 6 bases from J, the gap between germline ends came to 16 bases. Germline CDR1 is SEHNR and CDR2 is FQNEAQ (reference sequence). The CDR3 is 14 amino acids. CDR3 DNA sequence: TGTGCCAGCAGCCAAGGGGGTGATTCGGATGGCTACACCTTC. It codes for CASSQGGDSDGYTF.

The chain employs TRBV12-3 or TRBV12-4 and TRBJ1-5; 7 bases are a match to TRBD1. J was trimmed by 4 bases and V by 7 bases; bases with no gene match: 7. The CDR3 runs to 14 residues. Here the CDR3 reads CASKTGDLNQPQHF. The CDR3 DNA reads as TGTGCCAGCAAAACAGGGGATCTTAATCAGCCCCAGCATTTT.

The CDR3 reads CASSNRDRRGEAFF. The CDR3 nucleotides read TGTGCCAGTAGTAACCGGGACAGAAGGGGTGAAGCTTTCTTT. The rearrangement links TRBV19 to TRBJ1-1, with 7 bases lining up with TRBD1. CDR1 is LNHDA and CDR2 is SQIVND in the germline V gene (reference sequence). V was pared by 4 bases and J by 7 bases, with 9 bases of the junction left unmatched. The CDR3 spans 14 residues.

This clonotype occurred many times. The gene calls are TRBV7-2 and TRBJ1-6; D gene uncertain. From germline, CDR1 is SGHTA and CDR2 FQGNSA. The CDR3 sequence is 16 residues long. V was cut by 1 base and J by 5 bases, with 12 bases left in between. The CDR3 sequence is CASSLGAVRDNSPLHF. CDR3 bases: TGTGCCAGCAGCTTAGGGGCAGTAAGGGATAATTCACCCCTCCACTTT.

The chain employs TRBV7-9 and TRBJ2-5; 11 bases fit TRBD1. Germline trimming cut 3 bases from V and 6 bases from J; bases unmatched to any gene: 6. The CDR3 contains 15 residues. CDR1 SEHNR and CDR2 FQNEAQ come from the germline V gene (reference sequence). CDR3 in DNA: TGTGCCAGCAGCTTCCGGGACAGGGGGAGAAAGACCCAGTACTTC. Its protein is CASSFRDRGRKTQYF.

V usage is TRBV5-1 and J usage is TRBJ1-2, with D unclear. The CDR3 totals 14 residues. Trimming took 0 bases from V and 0 from J, leaving 6 bases between them. Germline lookup yields CDR1 SGHRS and CDR2 YFSETQ. CDR3 amino acids: CASSLVQSNYGYTF. CDR3 nucleotide sequence: TGCGCCAGCAGCTTGGTACAGTCTAACTATGGCTACACCTTC.

Notes on this clonotype: A single base separates this from a much larger clone, so it may be a read error. The chain recombines TRBV15 with TRBJ1-4; no clear D. This CDR3 comprises 15 residues. Germline V gene data show CDR1 as LNHNV and CDR2 as YYDKDF (reference sequence). V gave up 11 bases and J gave up 0 bases, with 16 bases separating them. The CDR3 here is CAASSRGSTNEKLFF. The CDR3 region has the DNA TGTGCCGCCTCTTCTCGGGGTTCAACTAATGAAAAACTGTTTTTT.

In its sample, this clonotype was seen many times. The chain has TRBV2 and TRBJ2-7, with 9 positions matching TRBD1. Germline V gives CDR1 SNHLY, CDR2 FYNNEI. This CDR3 is 14 amino acids long. Trimming took 6 bases from V and 5 from J; bases not matched to a gene: 8. The CDR3 coding sequence is TGTGCCAGCAGGATCAACAGGGGGCACGACGAGCAGTACTTC. Translated: CASRINRGHDEQYF.

At least ten counts were recorded for this clonotype. The chain carries TRBV2 and TRBJ1-6; 9 bases match TRBD1. V was pared by 10 bases and J by 8 bases, with 9 bases of the junction left unmatched. CDR3 length equals 14 residues. Germline lookup yields CDR1 SNHLY and CDR2 FYNNEI. CDR3 coding DNA: TGTGCCACACAACAGGGGGCTGGCTATTCACCCCTCCACTTT. It codes for CATQQGAGYSPLHF.

This clonotype was counted only a few times. V gene TRBV7-9 combines with J gene TRBJ2-5, with a possible D match to TRBD2 (5 bases). Trimming stripped 2 bases from V and 0 bases from J, with 16 bases between. The CDR3 contains 17 residues. Germline CDR1 reads SEHNR; CDR2 reads FQNEAQ (reference sequence). CDR3 in amino acids: CASSLLGRRGYQETQYF. DNA of the CDR3: TGTGCCAGCAGCTTACTTGGCAGGAGAGGGTACCAAGAGACCCAGTACTTC.

The J gene is TRBJ1-1, the V gene TRBV6-6, with 7 bases fitting TRBD1. The CDR3 loop spans 14 amino acids. CDR1 is MNHNY, CDR2 SVGAGI, per germline (reference sequence). J gave up 3 bases and V 5 bases, and 6 bases lay outside the gene matches. The DNA of the CDR3 is TGTGCCAGCAGTACAACAGGGGCGTACACTGAAGCTTTCTTT. Protein sequence: CASSTTGAYTEAFF.

Written as DNA, the CDR3 is TGTGCCAGCAGTCGCGGGACCGCCAGCCGTTCACCCCTCCACTTT. The encoded protein is CASSRGTASRSPLHF. V and J are TRBV2 and TRBJ1-6, with D possibly matching TRBD1 (5 bases). The V end lost 5 bases, the J end lost 9 bases, and 17 bases lay between the germline ends. Germline loops: CDR1 SNHLY, CDR2 FYNNEI. The CDR3 has 15 amino acids.

This clonotype appeared once. The gene calls are TRBV2 and TRBJ1-6; TRBD1 matches at 7 bases. V shed 6 bases and J 10 bases; nucleotides not matched to a gene: 9. The CDR3 is 14 residues long. CDR1 is SNHLY and CDR2 is FYNNEI in the germline V gene. The CDR3 here is CASSHQGENSPLHF. The CDR3 bases are TGTGCCAGCAGCCACCAGGGGGAGAACTCACCCCTCCACTTT.

This clonotype was detected a few times. This chain joins TRBV14 and TRBJ1-1, with TRBD1 matching over 9 bases. The CDR3 covers 15 residues. Trimming took 3 bases from V and 11 from J; bases not matched to a gene: 13. Germline values: CDR1 SGHDN, CDR2 FVKESK. The DNA for the CDR3 is TGTGCCAGCAGCCAGTCCGGGACAGGGTCGGAAATCGCTTTCTTT. It codes for CASSQSGTGSEIAFF.

The chain has TRBV4-1 and TRBJ1-6, with 12 nucleotides matching TRBD1. Germline assignment: CDR1 MGHRA and CDR2 YSYEKL. J lost 9 bases, V lost 0 bases, and 6 bases had no gene match. The CDR3 is 17 amino acids. CDR3 nucleotide sequence: TGCGCCAGCAGCCAAGAGCCCGGGACAGGGGGCGGTTCACCCCTCCACTTT. It is translated as CASSQEPGTGGGSPLHF.

This clonotype was seen many times. J is TRBJ2-6 and V is TRBV19; D unresolved. This CDR3 is 13 amino acids long. V was pared by 5 bases and J by 0 bases, with 2 bases between. Germline CDR1 is LNHDA and CDR2 is SQIVND (reference sequence). CDR3 in amino acids: CASSHSGANVLTF. CDR3 bases: TGTGCCAGTAGTCACTCTGGGGCCAACGTCCTGACTTTC.

J is TRBJ2-7 and V is TRBV7-2, with 7 nucleotides matching TRBD2. The germline CDR1 and CDR2 sequences are SGHTA and FQGNSA. This CDR3 has 14 amino acids. The V and J ends lost 5 bases and 6 bases, in that order; junction bases with no gene match: 10. CDR3 amino acids: CASSPGLAVSEQYF. CDR3 nucleotide sequence: TGTGCCAGCAGCCCGGGTCTAGCGGTAAGCGAGCAGTACTTC. Using reference TRBV7-2 and TRBJ2-7 for the parts outside the CDR3, the full variable domain is GAGVSQSPSNKVTEKGKDVELRCDPISGHTALYWYRQSLGQGLEFLIYFQGNSAPDKSGLPSDRFSAERTGGSVSTLTIQRTQQEDSAVYLCASSPGLAVSEQYFGPGTRLTVT.

The rearrangement uses TRBV2 and TRBJ1-6; TRBD1 matches at 7 bases. This CDR3 region has 14 residues. The germline gives CDR1 SNHLY, CDR2 FYNNEI. J gave up 9 bases and V 2 bases, and 4 bases lay outside the gene matches. CDR3 sequence reads: CASSERPGGSPLHF. CDR3 DNA sequence: TGTGCCAGCAGTGAACGTCCAGGGGGTTCACCCCTCCACTTT.

The V and J genes are TRBV25-1 and TRBJ1-5; D remains unclear. V lost 3 bases to trimming and J lost 5 bases, with 14 bases between them. Germline CDR1 reads MGHDK; CDR2 reads SYGVNS. The CDR3 covers 15 residues. CDR3 bases: TGTGCCAGCAGTGAGGCCGCGGGGTTGTATCAGCCCCAGCATTTT. It translates to CASSEAAGLYQPQHF.

This clonotype has more than one count but fewer than ten. A junction boundary mismatches the germline segment, possibly from a read error. J is TRBJ1-2 and V is TRBV10-2; D unclear. This CDR3 has 13 amino acids. CDR1 WSHSY and CDR2 SAAADI come from the germline V gene. The CDR3 DNA is TGTGCCAGCAGCCTCACTCGTAACTATGGCTACACCTTC. Protein product: CASSLTRNYGYTF.

This clonotype was observed many times. The CDR3 DNA sequence: TGTGCCATGAGTTGGGACGCGGGAGAGATCTACGAGCAGTACTTC. This codes for CAMSWDAGEIYEQYF. The J gene is TRBJ2-7, the V gene TRBV10-3; 7 bases align to TRBD2. The CDR3 consists of 15 residues. CDR1 is ENHRY, CDR2 SYGVKD, per germline. With 9 bases clipped from V and 3 bases from J, the junction kept 14 bases outside the gene matches.

This clonotype was recorded at least ten times. This sequence joins TRBV2 and TRBJ2-7, with D perhaps matching TRBD1 (5 bases). The V gene's germline CDR1 is SNHLY and CDR2 FYNNEI. The CDR3 contains 12 residues. Trimming shortened V by 9 bases and J by 3 bases, and 12 bases separated the two germline ends. The CDR3 here is CASSMGLYEQYF. The CDR3 nucleotides are TGTGCCAGTTCGATGGGGCTCTACGAGCAGTACTTC.

The CDR3 reads CASSALGTSGTHEQYF. CDR3 in DNA: TGTGCCAGCAGTGCTTTGGGGACTAGCGGGACTCACGAGCAGTACTTC. The chain combines TRBV2 with TRBJ2-7; 13 bases are a match to TRBD2. V lost 4 bases to trimming and J lost 5 bases; unmatched junction nucleotides: 8. CDR3 length: 16 residues. CDR1 is SNHLY, CDR2 FYNNEI, per germline. Full variable domain (remainder filled in from reference TRBV2 and TRBJ2-7): EPEVTQTPSHQVTQMGQEVILRCVPISNHLYFYWYRQILGQKVEFLVSFYNNEISEKSEIFDDQFSVERPDGSNFTLKIRSTKLEDSAMYFCASSALGTSGTHEQYFGPGTRLTVT.

The V gene is TRBV12-3 or TRBV12-4, the J gene TRBJ2-2, with unresolved D. V lost 6 bases and J lost 0, with 8 bases in between. CDR3 length: 14 amino acids. CDR3 sequence (DNA): TGTGCCAGCAGCAAGGCAGCGAACACCGGGGAGCTGTTTTTT. Its protein is CASSKAANTGELFF.

Of note for this clonotype: Given a much more abundant clone one base away, this may be a read error. J is TRBJ1-1 and V is TRBV10-3; D remains ambiguous. Germline assignment: CDR1 ENHRY and CDR2 SYGVKD. CDR3 length equals 15 residues. CDR3 nucleotide sequence: TGTGCCATCCGTGAGGGAACAGTGTTTAGCTCTGAAGCTTTCTTT. Encoded protein: CAIREGTVFSSEAFF.